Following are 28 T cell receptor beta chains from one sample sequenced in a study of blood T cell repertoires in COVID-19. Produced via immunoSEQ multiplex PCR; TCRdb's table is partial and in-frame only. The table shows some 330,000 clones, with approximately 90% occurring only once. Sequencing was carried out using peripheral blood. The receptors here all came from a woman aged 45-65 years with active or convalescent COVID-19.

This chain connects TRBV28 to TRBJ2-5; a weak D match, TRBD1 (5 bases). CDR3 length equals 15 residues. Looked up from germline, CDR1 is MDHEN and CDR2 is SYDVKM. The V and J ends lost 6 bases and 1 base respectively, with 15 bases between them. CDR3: CASRYGAGIQETQYF. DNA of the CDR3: TGTGCCAGCAGGTATGGGGCAGGAATCCAAGAGACCCAGTACTTC.

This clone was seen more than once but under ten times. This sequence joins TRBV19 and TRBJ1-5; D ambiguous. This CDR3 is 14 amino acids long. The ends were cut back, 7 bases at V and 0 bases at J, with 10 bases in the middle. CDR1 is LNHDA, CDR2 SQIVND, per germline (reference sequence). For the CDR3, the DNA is TGTGCCAGTAACAGCCTGTATAGCAATCAGCCCCAGCATTTT. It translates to CASNSLYSNQPQHF.

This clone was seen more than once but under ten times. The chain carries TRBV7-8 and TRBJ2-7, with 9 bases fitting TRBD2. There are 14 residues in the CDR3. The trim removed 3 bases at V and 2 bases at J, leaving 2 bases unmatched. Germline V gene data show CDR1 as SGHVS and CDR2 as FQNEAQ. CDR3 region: CASSLTSGPYEQYF. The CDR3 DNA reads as TGTGCCAGCAGCTTGACTAGCGGCCCCTACGAGCAGTACTTC. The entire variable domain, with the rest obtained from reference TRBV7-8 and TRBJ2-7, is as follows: GAGVSQSPRYKVAKRGQDVALRCDPISGHVSLFWYQQALGQGPEFLTYFQNEAQLDKSGLPSDRFFAERPEGSVSTLKIQRTQQEDSAVYLCASSLTSGPYEQYFGPGTRLTVT.

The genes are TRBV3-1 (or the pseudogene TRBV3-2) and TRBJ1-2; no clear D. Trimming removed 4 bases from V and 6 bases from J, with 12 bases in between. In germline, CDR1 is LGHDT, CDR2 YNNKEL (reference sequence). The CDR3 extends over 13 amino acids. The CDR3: CASSRGISHGYTF. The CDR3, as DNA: TGTGCCAGCAGCCGAGGGATCAGTCATGGCTACACCTTC.

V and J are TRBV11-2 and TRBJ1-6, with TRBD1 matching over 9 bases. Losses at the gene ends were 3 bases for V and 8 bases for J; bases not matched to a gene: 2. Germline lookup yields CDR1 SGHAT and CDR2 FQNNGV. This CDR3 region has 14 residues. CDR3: CASSFRTGDSPLHF. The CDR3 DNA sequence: TGTGCCAGCAGCTTTAGGACAGGGGATTCACCCCTCCACTTT.

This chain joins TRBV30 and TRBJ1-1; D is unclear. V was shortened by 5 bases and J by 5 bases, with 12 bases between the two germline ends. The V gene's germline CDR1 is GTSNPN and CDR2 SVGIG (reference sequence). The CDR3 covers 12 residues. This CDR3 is CAWSVGRTEAFF. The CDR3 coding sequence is TGTGCCTGGTCGGTGGGGAGGACTGAAGCTTTCTTT.

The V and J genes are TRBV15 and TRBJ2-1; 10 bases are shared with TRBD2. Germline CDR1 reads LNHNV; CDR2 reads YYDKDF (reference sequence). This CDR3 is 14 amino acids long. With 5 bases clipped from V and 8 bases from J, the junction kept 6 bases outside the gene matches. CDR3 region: CATSAASGSYEQFF. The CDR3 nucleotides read TGTGCCACCAGCGCCGCTAGCGGGAGTTATGAGCAGTTCTTC.

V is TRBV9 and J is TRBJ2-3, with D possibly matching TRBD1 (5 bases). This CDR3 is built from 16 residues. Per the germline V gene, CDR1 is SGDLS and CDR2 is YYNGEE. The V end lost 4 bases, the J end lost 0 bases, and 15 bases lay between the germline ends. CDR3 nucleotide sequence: TGTGCCAGCAGCCCCACTCGACAGCTTAGCACAGATACGCAGTATTTT. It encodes CASSPTRQLSTDTQYF.

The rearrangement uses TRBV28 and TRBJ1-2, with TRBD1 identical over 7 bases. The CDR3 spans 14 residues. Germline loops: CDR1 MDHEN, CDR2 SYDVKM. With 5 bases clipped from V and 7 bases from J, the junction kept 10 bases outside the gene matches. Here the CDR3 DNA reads TGTGCCAGCAGTCTCGACAGGGTTCTTGGTGGCTACACCTTC. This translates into CASSLDRVLGGYTF.

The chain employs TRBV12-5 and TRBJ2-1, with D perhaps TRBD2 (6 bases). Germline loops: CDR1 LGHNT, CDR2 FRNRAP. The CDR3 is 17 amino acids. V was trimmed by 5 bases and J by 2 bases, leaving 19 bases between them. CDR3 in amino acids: CASGLWVLGGPYNEQFF. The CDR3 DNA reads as TGTGCTAGTGGTCTCTGGGTGCTGGGGGGACCCTACAATGAGCAGTTCTTC.

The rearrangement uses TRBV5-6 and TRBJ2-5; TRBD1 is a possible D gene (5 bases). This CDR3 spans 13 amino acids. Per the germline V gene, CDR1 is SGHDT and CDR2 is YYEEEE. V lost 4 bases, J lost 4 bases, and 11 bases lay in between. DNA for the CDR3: TGTGCCAGCAGCAAGGGGCTGGGAGAGACCCAGTACTTC. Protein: CASSKGLGETQYF.

Here the CDR3 DNA reads TGCAGTGCTAGTTCATCTGGTGTCGGTACTAATGAAAAACTGTTTTTT. As protein: CSASSSGVGTNEKLFF. This chain links TRBV20-1 with TRBJ1-4; D unclear. CDR1 and CDR2 (germline): DFQATT, SNEGSKA (reference sequence). Trimming took off 3 bases at V and 2 bases at J, with 16 bases between the two ends. This CDR3 spans 16 amino acids.

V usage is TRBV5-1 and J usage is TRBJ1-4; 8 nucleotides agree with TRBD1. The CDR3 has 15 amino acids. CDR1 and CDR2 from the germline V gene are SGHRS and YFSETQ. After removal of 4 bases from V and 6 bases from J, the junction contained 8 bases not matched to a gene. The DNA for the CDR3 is TGCGCCAGCAGCCCGAGGACAGGGCCCTATGAAAAACTGTTTTTT. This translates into CASSPRTGPYEKLFF.

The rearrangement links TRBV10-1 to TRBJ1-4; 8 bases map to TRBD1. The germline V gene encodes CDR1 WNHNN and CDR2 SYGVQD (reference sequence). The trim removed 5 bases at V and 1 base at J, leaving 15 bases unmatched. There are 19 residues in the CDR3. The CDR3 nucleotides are TGCGCCAGCAGTCCCTATCCTGACAGGGGTAGGGAAACTAATGAAAAACTGTTTTTT. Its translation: CASSPYPDRGRETNEKLFF.

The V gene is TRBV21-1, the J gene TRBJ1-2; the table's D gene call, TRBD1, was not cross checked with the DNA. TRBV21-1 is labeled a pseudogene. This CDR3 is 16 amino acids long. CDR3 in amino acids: CATDLPGQSVSKGYTF. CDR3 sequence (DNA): TGTGCCACAGACCTACCGGGACAGAGCGTTTCAAAGGGCTACACCTTC.

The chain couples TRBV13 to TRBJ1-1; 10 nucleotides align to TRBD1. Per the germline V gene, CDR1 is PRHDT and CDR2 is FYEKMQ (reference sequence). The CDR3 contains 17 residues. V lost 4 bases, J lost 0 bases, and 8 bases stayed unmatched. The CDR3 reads CASSSRRDRGLNTEAFF. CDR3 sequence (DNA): TGTGCCAGCAGCTCCCGCAGGGACAGGGGACTGAACACTGAAGCTTTCTTT.

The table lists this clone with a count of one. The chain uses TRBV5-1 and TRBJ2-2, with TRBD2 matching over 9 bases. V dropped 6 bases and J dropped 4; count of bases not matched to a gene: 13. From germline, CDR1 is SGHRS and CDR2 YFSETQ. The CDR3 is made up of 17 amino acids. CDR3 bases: TGCGCCAGCAATCGACTAGCGGCATCGGGGAGCACCGGGGAGCTGTTTTTT. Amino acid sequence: CASNRLAASGSTGELFF.

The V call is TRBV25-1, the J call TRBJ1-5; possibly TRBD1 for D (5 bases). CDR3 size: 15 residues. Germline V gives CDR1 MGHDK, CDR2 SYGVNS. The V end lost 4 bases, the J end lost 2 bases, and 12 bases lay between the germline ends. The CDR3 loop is CASSASGGGNQPQHF. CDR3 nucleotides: TGTGCCAGCAGTGCTTCCGGGGGAGGCAATCAGCCCCAGCATTTT.

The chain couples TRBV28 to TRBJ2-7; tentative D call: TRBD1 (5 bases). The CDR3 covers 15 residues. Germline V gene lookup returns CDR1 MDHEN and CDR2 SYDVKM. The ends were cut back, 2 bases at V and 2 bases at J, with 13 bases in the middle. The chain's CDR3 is CASSLTRVQTYEQYF. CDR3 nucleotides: TGTGCCAGCAGTTTAACCAGGGTTCAAACCTACGAGCAGTACTTC.

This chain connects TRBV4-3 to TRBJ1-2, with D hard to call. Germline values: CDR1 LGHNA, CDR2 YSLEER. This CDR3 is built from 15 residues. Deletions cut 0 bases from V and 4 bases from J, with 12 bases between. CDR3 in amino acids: CASSQDWEGVYGYTF. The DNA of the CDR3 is TGCGCCAGCAGCCAAGATTGGGAGGGAGTCTATGGCTACACCTTC.

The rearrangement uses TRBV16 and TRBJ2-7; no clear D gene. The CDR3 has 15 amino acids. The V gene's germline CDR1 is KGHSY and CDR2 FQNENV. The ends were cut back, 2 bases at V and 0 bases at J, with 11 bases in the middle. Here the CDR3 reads CASSQRRVSSYEQYF. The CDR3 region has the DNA TGTGCCAGCAGCCAACGACGGGTAAGCTCCTACGAGCAGTACTTC.

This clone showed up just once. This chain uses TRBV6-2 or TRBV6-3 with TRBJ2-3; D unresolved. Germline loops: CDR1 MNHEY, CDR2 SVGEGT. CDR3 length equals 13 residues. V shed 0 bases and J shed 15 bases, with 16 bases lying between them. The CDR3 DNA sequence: TGTGCCAGCAGTTACTCGACTCCGGTTCGTCCCTATTTT. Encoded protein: CASSYSTPVRPYF.

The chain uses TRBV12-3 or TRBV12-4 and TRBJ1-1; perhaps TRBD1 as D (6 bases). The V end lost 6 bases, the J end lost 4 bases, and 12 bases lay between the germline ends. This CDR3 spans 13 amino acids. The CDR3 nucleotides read TGTGCCAGCAGACCTACAGGGAGCACTGAAGCTTTCTTT. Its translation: CASRPTGSTEAFF.

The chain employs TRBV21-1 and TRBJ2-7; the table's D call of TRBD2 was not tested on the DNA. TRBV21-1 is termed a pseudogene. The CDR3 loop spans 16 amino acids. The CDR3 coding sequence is TGTGCCAGCAGCAAAGGAAGGAGCTTTTTTGCCTACGAGCAGTACTTC. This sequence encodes CASSKGRSFFAYEQYF.

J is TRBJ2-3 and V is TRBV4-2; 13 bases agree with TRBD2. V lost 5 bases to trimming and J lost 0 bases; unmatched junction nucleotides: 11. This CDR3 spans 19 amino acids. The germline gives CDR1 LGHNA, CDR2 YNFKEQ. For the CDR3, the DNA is TGTGCCAGCAGCTACCGACTAGCGGGGGGCCAGATGAGCACAGATACGCAGTATTTT. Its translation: CASSYRLAGGQMSTDTQYF.

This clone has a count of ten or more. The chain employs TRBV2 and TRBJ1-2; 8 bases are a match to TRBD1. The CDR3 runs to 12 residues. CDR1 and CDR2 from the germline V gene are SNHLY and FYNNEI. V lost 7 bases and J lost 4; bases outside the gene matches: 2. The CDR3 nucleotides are TGTGCCAGCAAGGGACAGGCCTATGGCTACACCTTC. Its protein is CASKGQAYGYTF.

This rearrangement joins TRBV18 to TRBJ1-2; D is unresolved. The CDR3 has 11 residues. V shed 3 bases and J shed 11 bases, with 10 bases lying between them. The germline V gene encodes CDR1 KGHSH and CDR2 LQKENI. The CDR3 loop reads CASSPGLWYTF. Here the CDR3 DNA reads TGTGCCAGCTCACCCGGACTGTGGTACACCTTC.

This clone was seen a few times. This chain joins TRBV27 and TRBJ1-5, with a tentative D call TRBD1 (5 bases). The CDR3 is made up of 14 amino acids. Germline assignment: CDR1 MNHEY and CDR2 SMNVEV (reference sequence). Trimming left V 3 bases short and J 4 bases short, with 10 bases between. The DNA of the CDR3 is TGTGCCAGCAGTTTCCAGGGTTTGAATCAGCCCCAGCATTTT. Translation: CASSFQGLNQPQHF.